These 7 T cell receptor beta chains came from one sample sequenced in a study of T cell repertoires in aging, cancer and after chemotherapy (dated by TCRdb to about 2019). Sequenced on an Illumina MiSeq. Multiplex touch-down PCR with a mixed TRB-A/B primer pool was used to amplify rearranged TRB sequences covering the V, D and J segments. TCRdb reprocessed the public reads (quality trimming at Q25 with fastp, clone calling with MiXCR) and kept in-frame beta chains. Entries are consolidated by CDR3 protein sequence, retaining the most common genes and DNA. The sample table contains around 2,200 distinct CDR3 sequences; only one count was recorded for over 40% of them. Clones ranked in the top ten supply 30% to 50% of the sample. Genomic DNA extracted from peripheral blood, rather than sorted cells or RNA, was used as the source for amplification of TCR beta rearrangements. Sequenced input: blood. These receptors were obtained from a human donor with a solid tumor.

V gene TRBV9 combines with J gene TRBJ2-7; 7 bases line up with TRBD1. Per germline, CDR1 SGDLS and CDR2 YYNGEE. The CDR3 is made up of 15 amino acids. Unmatched junction bases numbered 12, after V lost 3 bases and J lost 6 bases. The CDR3 DNA is TGTGCCAGCAGCGGACCGGGACAGTTTTTTCCCGAGCAGTACTTC. It encodes CASSGPGQFFPEQYF. Complete variable domain (other parts from reference TRBV9 and TRBJ2-7): DSGVTQTPKHLITATGQRVTLRCSPRSGDLSVYWYQQSLDQGLQFLIQYYNGEERAKGNILERFSAQQFPDLHSELNLSSLELGDSALYFCASSGPGQFFPEQYFGPGTRLTVT.

This clonotype has just a few counts. CDR3 amino acids: CASSRTGGNQPQHF. CDR3 nucleotides: TGTGCCAGCAGCCGGACAGGAGGCAATCAGCCCCAGCATTTT. The chain links TRBV7-2 to TRBJ1-5; TRBD1 agrees at 7 bases. Unmatched junction bases numbered 3, after V lost 5 bases and J lost 2 bases. This CDR3 has 14 amino acids. In germline, CDR1 is SGHTA, CDR2 FQGNSA.

This clonotype appeared a few times. DNA for the CDR3: TGTGCCTGGAGTGTACACGGAGGGGACCTGAACACTGAAGCTTTCTTT. Its translation: CAWSVHGGDLNTEAFF. The rearrangement joins TRBV30 to TRBJ1-1; D may be TRBD1 (5 bases). The V gene lost 0 bases and the J gene lost 0 bases, with 14 bases spanning the gap. The V gene's germline CDR1 is GTSNPN and CDR2 SVGIG (reference sequence). There are 16 residues in the CDR3. The entire variable domain, with the rest obtained from reference TRBV30 and TRBJ1-1, is as follows: SQTIHQWPATLVQPVGSPLSLECTVEGTSNPNLYWYRQAAGRGLQLLFYSVGIGQISSEVPQNLSASRPQDRQFILSSKKLLLSDSGFYLCAWSVHGGDLNTEAFFGQGTRLTVV.

As regards this clonotype: The DNA is omitted, as the CDR3 cannot be located on it reliably, and the CDR3 follows TCRdb's listing. The rearrangement links TRBV7-5 to TRBJ2-1; the table's D gene call, TRBD2, was not cross checked with the DNA. TRBV7-5 is a documented pseudogene. The CDR3 has 16 amino acids, counting both end residues. CDR3 sequence reads: CISVPEADYKRTEQFF.

CDR3 protein: CASSVGTPYTDTQYF. CDR3 coding DNA: TGTGCCAGCAGCGTCGGGACACCCTACACAGATACGCAGTATTTT. The chain carries TRBV6-5 and TRBJ2-3, with a weak D call TRBD1 (6 bases). The germline V gene encodes CDR1 MNHEY and CDR2 SVGAGI. The length of the CDR3 is 15 residues. The V and J ends lost 6 bases and 2 bases respectively, with 15 bases between them.

The V and J genes are TRBV20-1 and TRBJ2-6; D ambiguous. The CDR3 totals 13 residues. Germline V gene data show CDR1 as DFQATT and CDR2 as SNEGSKA (reference sequence). V dropped 6 bases and J dropped 3 bases, with 9 bases sitting between them. The CDR3 DNA is TGCAGTGCCACGCCCGATGGGGCCAACGTCCTGACTTTC. Translation gives CSATPDGANVLTF.

This clonotype was counted between two and nine times. This chain links TRBV27 with TRBJ2-7, with a possible D match to TRBD1 (5 bases). CDR1 and CDR2 from the germline V gene are MNHEY and SMNVEV (reference sequence). V was pared by 4 bases and J by 9 bases, with 13 bases between. The CDR3 consists of 12 residues. The CDR3 DNA reads as TGTGCCAGCAGTTCTACAACAGGACGGCAGTACTTC. This sequence encodes CASSSTTGRQYF.